The entry below gives a single T cell receptor (beta chain) sequence along with its context. Original handling: Researchers report that nucleated cell counts were estimated from reference gene primer amplification. Assay: immunoSEQ multiplex PCR; the TCRdb copy retains only in-frame clones and omits some. V, J and clone size were drawn from that table, and D and trimming were deduced from the DNA. Of approximately 210,000 clones listed, 75% to 85% are singletons. The sample originates from a study of blood T cell repertoires in COVID-19. V dropped 3 bases and J dropped 8 bases, with 15 bases sitting between them. CDR3 length: 14 amino acids. The V gene's germline CDR1 is SGDLS and CDR2 YYNGEE. Self-reported history from a screening survey and questionnaire set each donor's cohort.

The sequence derives from a woman aged 45 to 65 with acute COVID-19. The chain combines TRBV9 with TRBJ2-4, with D perhaps matching TRBD2 (5 bases). Sequencing was done on a sample of PBMCs or T cells enriched from blood (not recorded which). The CDR3 nucleotides are TGTGCCAGCAGCGCAAATGCGGGTAGGGACATTCAGTACTTC. Its translation: CASSANAGRDIQYF.